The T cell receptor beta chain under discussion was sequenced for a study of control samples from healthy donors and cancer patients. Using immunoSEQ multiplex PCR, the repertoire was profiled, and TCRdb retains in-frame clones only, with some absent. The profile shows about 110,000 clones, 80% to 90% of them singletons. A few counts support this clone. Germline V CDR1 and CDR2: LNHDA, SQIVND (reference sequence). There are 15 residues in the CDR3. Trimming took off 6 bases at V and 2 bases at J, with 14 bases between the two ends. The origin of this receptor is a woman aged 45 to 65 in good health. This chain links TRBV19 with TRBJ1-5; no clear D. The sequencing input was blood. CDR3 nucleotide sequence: TGTGCCAGTAGCAACCGGGAGGGTGGCAATCAGCCCCAGCATTTT. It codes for CASSNREGGNQPQHF.